These T cell receptor beta chains were read from a single sample in a study of blood T cells in healthy people across ages. TCRdb reprocessed the 5' RACE reads with MiXCR, giving one entry per CDR3 protein. Of roughly 1 million distinct CDR3 sequences listed, around 25% were seen once; the top ten hold approximately 0.7%. These sequences were also reported in another study, on T cells of mothers and their children.

What was sequenced was blood. The source of these receptors is a girl under 10 years old in good health. Each CDR3 is given without its conserved first and last residue. Each record gives: CDR3 protein, J gene, V gene, CDR3 length.

ASSYSGSQAYNEQF,TRBJ2-1,TRBV7-2,14
ASSLKGGESAYNEQF,TRBJ2-1,TRBV7-3,15
SARPQGTYEQY,TRBJ2-7,TRBV20-1,11
ASCSPGSGPGELF,TRBJ2-2,TRBV2,13
SVETGAPYGYT,TRBJ1-2,TRBV29-1,11
ATHGGRTLGSYNEQF,TRBJ2-1,TRBV5-1,15
ASSLEGPGGETQY,TRBJ2-5,TRBV7-2,13
ASSEMGLAANEQF,-,TRBV2,13
SATTGFGYT,TRBJ1-2,TRBV20-1,9
ASSYDSRYGYT,TRBJ1-2,TRBV6-5,11
ASSSGEAPLDTEAF,TRBJ1-1,TRBV28,14
ASSAYREGMNEQF,-,TRBV28,13
ATSRDRDRKGYT,TRBJ1-2,TRBV15,12
ASSPGTAGETQY,TRBJ2-5,TRBV18,12
ASSLGFLGTGELF,TRBJ2-2,TRBV7-9,13
ASSQSWTGMNTEAF,TRBJ1-1,TRBV4-3,14
ASSYTVGQGYTEAF,TRBJ1-1,TRBV6-2/TRBV6-3,14
ASSPGLAGGSGDTDTQY,TRBJ2-3,TRBV13,17
ASSRSGEHYGYT,TRBJ1-2,TRBV4-2,12
ASSLDGGTGNEQF,TRBJ2-1,TRBV5-1,13
AISEGHTDTQY,TRBJ2-3,TRBV10-3,11
SGGASQGNEKLF,TRBJ1-4,TRBV29-1,12
ATSLPTGELF,TRBJ2-2,TRBV24-1,10
SVDDSAYEQY,-,TRBV29-1,10
ASSPYQQGGYEQY,-,TRBV3-1,13
ATSSVRASIGYEQY,TRBJ2-7,TRBV28,14
ASSPLGGWNGYT,TRBJ1-2,TRBV14,12
ASSLMGQGRETQY,TRBJ2-5,TRBV7-7,13
ASSQEGGAATNEKLF,TRBJ1-4,TRBV4-3,15
ASSDAAGATDTQY,TRBJ2-3,TRBV6-4,13
ATSVLLGSDGYT,TRBJ1-2,TRBV15,12
SVDTSGGADTQY,TRBJ2-3,TRBV29-1,12
ASSSQAEAYEQY,-,TRBV7-2,12
ASSLTGGETEAF,TRBJ1-1,TRBV7-2,12
ATSDASDRRWNIQY,TRBJ2-4,TRBV24-1,14
AGGSGREQY,TRBJ2-7,TRBV2,9
AISESPSGSTDTQY,TRBJ2-3,TRBV10-3,14
ASSQTVSYEQY,TRBJ2-7,TRBV4-1,11
ASSYYGPNEKLF,TRBJ1-4,TRBV6-6,12
ASRLLGTVELNYGYT,TRBJ1-2,TRBV28,15
ASSLEGTNYGYT,TRBJ1-2,TRBV5-1,12
ASSPIGEVGEQY,TRBJ2-7,TRBV4-2,12
ASGLGLADGYT,TRBJ1-2,TRBV12-3/TRBV12-4,11
ASSWNRGPQETQY,TRBJ2-5,TRBV7-8,13
ARHTGTSGNNEQF,TRBJ2-1,TRBV5-1,13
ASSLEGRAAEKLF,TRBJ1-4,TRBV7-2,13
ASSDGGGYGYT,TRBJ1-2,TRBV2,11
ASSHRPAYEQY,TRBJ2-7,TRBV9,11
ASSVAIDSLYGYT,TRBJ1-2,TRBV9,13
ASSLGDREKWYNEQF,TRBJ2-1,TRBV6-1,15
ASSLEHNEQF,TRBJ2-1,TRBV7-9,10
ASSEIRGDRETQY,TRBJ2-5,TRBV6-1,13
ASSWTVDEQY,-,TRBV12-3/TRBV12-4,10
ASSLTGVVRSPLH,TRBJ1-6,TRBV5-1,13